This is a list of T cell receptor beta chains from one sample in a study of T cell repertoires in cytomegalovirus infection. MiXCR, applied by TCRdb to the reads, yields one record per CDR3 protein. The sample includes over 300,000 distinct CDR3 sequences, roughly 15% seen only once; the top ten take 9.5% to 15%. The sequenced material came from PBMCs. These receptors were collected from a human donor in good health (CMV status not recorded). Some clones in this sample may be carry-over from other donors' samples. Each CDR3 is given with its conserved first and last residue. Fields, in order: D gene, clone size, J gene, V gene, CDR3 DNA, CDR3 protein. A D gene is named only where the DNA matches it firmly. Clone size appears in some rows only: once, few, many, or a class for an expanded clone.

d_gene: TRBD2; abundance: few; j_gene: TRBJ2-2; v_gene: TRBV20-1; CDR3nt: TGCAGTGCCGCGGGACTAGCTCAGACCGGGGAGCTGTTTTTT; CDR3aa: CSAAGLAQTGELFF
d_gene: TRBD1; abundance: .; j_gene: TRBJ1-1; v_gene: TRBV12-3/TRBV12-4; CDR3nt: TGTGCCAGCAGTTTGGTAGGGGGCGTTACTGAAGCTTTCTTT; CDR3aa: CASSLVGGVTEAFF
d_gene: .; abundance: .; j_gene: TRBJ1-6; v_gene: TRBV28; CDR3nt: TGTGCCAGCAGTTTATCAGGGTGGGGCGACTATAATTCACCCCTCCACTTT; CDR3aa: CASSLSGWGDYNSPLHF
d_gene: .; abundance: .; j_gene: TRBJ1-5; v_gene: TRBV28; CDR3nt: TGTGCCAGCAGTTTACCAGGGTATAGCAATCAGCCCCAGCATTTT; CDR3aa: CASSLPGYSNQPQHF
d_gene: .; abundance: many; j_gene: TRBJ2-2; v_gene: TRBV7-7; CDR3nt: TGTGCTAGCAGCGCCACGGGACCGACGAACACCGGGGAGCTGTTTTTT; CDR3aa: CASSATGPTNTGELFF
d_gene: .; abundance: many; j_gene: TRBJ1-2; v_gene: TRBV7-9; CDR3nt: TGTGCCAGCAGCTTAGAAATCGCAGAGCGGGGCTATGGCTACACCTTC; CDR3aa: CASSLEIAERGYGYTF
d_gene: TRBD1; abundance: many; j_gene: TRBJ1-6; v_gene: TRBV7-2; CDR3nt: TGTGCCAGCAGCTTATCCCCGGCGAACAGGGGAATCCACTTT; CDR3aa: CASSLSPANRGIHF
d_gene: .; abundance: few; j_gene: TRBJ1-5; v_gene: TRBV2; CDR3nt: TGTGCCAGCAGTGGGGCGGGGTGGATGCCCCAGCATTTT; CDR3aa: CASSGAGWMPQHF
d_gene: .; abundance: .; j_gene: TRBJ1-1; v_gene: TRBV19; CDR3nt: TGTGCCAGTAGTCCCAAGTGGGCGGGGAACACTGAAGCTTTCTTT; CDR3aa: CASSPKWAGNTEAFF
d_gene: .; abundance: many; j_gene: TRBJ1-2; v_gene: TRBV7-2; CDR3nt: TGTGCCAGCAGCTTAGGGTTGGAGGCCAGCTATGGCTACACCTTC; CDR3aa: CASSLGLEASYGYTF
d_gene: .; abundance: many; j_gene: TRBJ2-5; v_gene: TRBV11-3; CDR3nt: TGTGCCAGCAGCTCGCTACAGGGAGAGACCCAGTACTTC; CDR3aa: CASSSLQGETQYF
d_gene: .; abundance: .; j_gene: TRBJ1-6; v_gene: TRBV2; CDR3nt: TGTGCCAGCAGTGAACGGTCCGACTATAATTCACCCCTCCACTTT; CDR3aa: CASSERSDYNSPLHF
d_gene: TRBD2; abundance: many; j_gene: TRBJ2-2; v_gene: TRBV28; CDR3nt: TGTGCCAGCAGGACGAGCGGGGGGAACACCGGGGAGCTGTTTTTT; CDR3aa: CASRTSGGNTGELFF
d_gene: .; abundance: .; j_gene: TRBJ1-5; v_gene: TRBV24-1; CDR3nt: TGTGCCACCAGTGATCCAGGTCAGCCCCAGCATTTT; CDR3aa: CATSDPGQPQHF
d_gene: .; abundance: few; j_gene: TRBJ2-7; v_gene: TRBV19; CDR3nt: TGTGCCAGTGGCGGGACCCTGGGCGAGCAGTACTTC; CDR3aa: CASGGTLGEQYF
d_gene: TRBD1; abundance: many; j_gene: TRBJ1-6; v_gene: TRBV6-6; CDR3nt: TGTGCCAGCAGTTTCCGGACAGGGGGATTATCACCCCTCCACTTT; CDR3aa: CASSFRTGGLSPLHF
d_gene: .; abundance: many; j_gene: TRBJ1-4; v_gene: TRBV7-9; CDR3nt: TGTGCCAGCAGCCAACTAGGCGGGACGGTTGCAACTAATGAAAAACTGTTTTTT; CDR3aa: CASSQLGGTVATNEKLFF
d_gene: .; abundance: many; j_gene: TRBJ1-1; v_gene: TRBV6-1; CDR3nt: TGTGCCAGCAGCCCACGGGGGGGTGGCACTGAAGCTTTCTTT; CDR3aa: CASSPRGGGTEAFF
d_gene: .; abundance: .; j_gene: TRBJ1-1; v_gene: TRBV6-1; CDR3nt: TGTGCCAGCAGTCCCGACCCCTGGGGGACTGAAGCTTTCTTT; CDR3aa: CASSPDPWGTEAFF
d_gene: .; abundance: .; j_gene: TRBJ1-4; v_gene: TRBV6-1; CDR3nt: TGTGCCAGCAGTGAAAGATGGGCAACTAATGAAAAACTGTTTTTT; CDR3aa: CASSERWATNEKLFF
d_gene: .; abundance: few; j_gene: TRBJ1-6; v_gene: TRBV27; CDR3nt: TGTGCCAGCGGACAAGGTGTGGGCGCCTATAATTCACCCCTCCACTTT; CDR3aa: CASGQGVGAYNSPLHF
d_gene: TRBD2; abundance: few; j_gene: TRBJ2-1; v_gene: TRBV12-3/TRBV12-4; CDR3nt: TGTGCCAGCAGTTTAGGCGGCGGGGGGGCATACAATGAGCAGTTCTTC; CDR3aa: CASSLGGGGAYNEQFF